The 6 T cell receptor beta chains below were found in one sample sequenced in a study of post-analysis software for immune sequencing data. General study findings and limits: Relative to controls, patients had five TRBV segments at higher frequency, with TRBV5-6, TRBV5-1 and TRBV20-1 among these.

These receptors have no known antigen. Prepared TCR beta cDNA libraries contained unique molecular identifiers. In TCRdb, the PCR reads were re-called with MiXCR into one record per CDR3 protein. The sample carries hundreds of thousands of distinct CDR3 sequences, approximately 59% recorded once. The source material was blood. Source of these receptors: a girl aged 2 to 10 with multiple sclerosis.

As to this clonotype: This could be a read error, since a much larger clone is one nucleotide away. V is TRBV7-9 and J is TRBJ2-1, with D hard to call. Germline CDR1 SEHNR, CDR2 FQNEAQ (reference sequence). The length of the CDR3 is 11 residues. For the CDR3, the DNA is TGTACCAGCAGCTCCGACAATGAGCAGTTCTTC. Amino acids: CTSSSDNEQFF.

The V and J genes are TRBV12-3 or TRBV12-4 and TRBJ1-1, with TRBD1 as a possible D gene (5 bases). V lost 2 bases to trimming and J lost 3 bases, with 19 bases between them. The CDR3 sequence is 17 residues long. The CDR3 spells CASSLHRLGAVDTEAFF. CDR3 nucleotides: TGTGCCAGCAGTTTACACAGGCTAGGGGCCGTCGACACTGAAGCTTTCTTT.

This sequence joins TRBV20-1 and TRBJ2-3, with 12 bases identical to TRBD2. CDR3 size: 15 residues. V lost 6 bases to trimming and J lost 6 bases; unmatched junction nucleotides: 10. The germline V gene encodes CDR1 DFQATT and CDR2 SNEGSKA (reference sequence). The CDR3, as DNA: TGCAGTGCGGGTCCTAGCGGGGGGGCGTCGGATACGCAGTATTTT. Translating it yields CSAGPSGGASDTQYF.

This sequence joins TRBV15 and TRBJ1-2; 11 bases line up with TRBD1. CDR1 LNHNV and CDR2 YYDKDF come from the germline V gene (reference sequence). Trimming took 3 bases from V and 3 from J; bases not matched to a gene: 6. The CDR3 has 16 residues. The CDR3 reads CATSSRTGGRDYGYTF. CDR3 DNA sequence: TGTGCCACCAGCAGCCGGACAGGGGGCCGCGACTATGGCTACACCTTC.

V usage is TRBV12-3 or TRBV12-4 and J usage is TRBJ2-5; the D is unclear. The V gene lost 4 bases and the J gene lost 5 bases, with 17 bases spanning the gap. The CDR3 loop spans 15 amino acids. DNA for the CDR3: TGTGCCAGCAGTTCCTCCCTCGGCCGGCGCGAGACCCAGTACTTC. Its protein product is CASSSSLGRRETQYF.

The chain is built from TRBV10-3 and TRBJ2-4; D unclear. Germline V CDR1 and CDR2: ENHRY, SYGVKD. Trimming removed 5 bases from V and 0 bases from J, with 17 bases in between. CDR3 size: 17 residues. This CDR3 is CAISRVFRGLAKNIQYF. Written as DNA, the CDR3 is TGTGCCATCAGTCGTGTTTTCCGCGGCCTAGCCAAAAACATTCAGTACTTC.